Following are 12 T cell receptor beta chains from one sample sequenced in a study of T cell responses to AZD1222 COVID-19 vaccine. Profiled with immunoSEQ multiplex PCR; TCRdb holds only in-frame clones, not every one. The sample includes roughly 120,000 clones, about 89% of them seen just once. The sequencing here drew on peripheral blood, taken on day 0 of AZD1222 vaccination. The receptors derive from an adult in good health.

The chain uses TRBV9 and TRBJ2-7, with a possible D match to TRBD1 (6 bases). This CDR3 region has 14 residues. The V gene lost 2 bases and the J gene lost 3 bases, with 12 bases spanning the gap. Germline V CDR1 and CDR2: SGDLS, YYNGEE. The CDR3 region has the DNA TGTGCCAGCAGCGTCGGCAGGGGCGGCTACGAGCAGTACTTC. It is translated as CASSVGRGGYEQYF.

This chain uses TRBV27 with TRBJ2-1; tentatively, D is TRBD2 (6 bases). Germline-derived CDR1 and CDR2 are MNHEY and SMNVEV (reference sequence). V shed 2 bases and J shed 7 bases, with 12 bases lying between them. The CDR3 runs 14 residues. The CDR3 sequence is CASSLTGRGNEQFF. The CDR3 DNA reads as TGTGCCAGCAGTTTAACGGGGCGGGGAAATGAGCAGTTCTTC.

The V and J genes are TRBV18 and TRBJ1-1, with D uncertain. Per the germline V gene, CDR1 is KGHSH and CDR2 is LQKENI. Trimming pared 3 bases from V and 4 bases from J, leaving 15 bases between. The CDR3 sequence is 15 residues long. CDR3 in amino acids: CASSPLVAPVTEAFF. The CDR3 coding sequence is TGTGCCAGCTCACCCTTAGTGGCCCCGGTCACTGAAGCTTTCTTT. Based on the CDR3 plus reference TRBV18 and TRBJ1-1, the full variable domain is NAGVMQNPRHLVRRRGQEARLRCSPMKGHSHVYWYRQLPEEGLKFMVYLQKENIIDESGMPKERFSAEFPKEGPSILRIQQVVRGDSAAYFCASSPLVAPVTEAFFGQGTRLTVV.

The chain uses TRBV7-8 and TRBJ1-2, with D unresolved. V dropped 2 bases and J dropped 8 bases, with 12 bases sitting between them. This CDR3 comprises 13 residues. Germline CDR1 and CDR2: SGHVS and FQNEAQ. Written as DNA, the CDR3 is TGTGCCAGCAGCTTATCGGAGGCAGACGGCTACACCTTC. The encoded protein is CASSLSEADGYTF.

Here the CDR3 reads CASSFREASTDTQYF. In nucleotides, the CDR3 is TGTGCCAGCAGTTTCAGGGAGGCTAGCACAGATACGCAGTATTTT. The gene calls are TRBV6-6 and TRBJ2-3; TRBD2 might be the D (6 bases). The CDR3 is 15 amino acids. The germline gives CDR1 MNHNY, CDR2 SVGAGI (reference sequence). Trimming shortened V by 4 bases and J by 0 bases, and 11 bases separated the two germline ends.

CDR3 sequence: CAWSVRITDTQYF. DNA of the CDR3: TGTGCCTGGAGCGTGCGAATCACAGATACGCAGTATTTT. The chain links TRBV30 to TRBJ2-3; D is undetermined. Per the germline V gene, CDR1 is GTSNPN and CDR2 is SVGIG (reference sequence). The CDR3 length is 13 residues. V was cut by 3 bases and J by 2 bases, with 9 bases left in between. Using reference TRBV30 and TRBJ2-3 for the parts outside the CDR3, the full variable domain is SQTIHQWPATLVQPVGSPLSLECTVEGTSNPNLYWYRQAAGRGLQLLFYSVGIGQISSEVPQNLSASRPQDRQFILSSKKLLLSDSGFYLCAWSVRITDTQYFGPGTRLTVL.

The J gene is TRBJ1-5, the V gene TRBV19, with no clear D. This CDR3 has 12 amino acids. The germline V gene encodes CDR1 LNHDA and CDR2 SQIVND (reference sequence). With 4 bases removed from V and 5 bases from J, the gap between germline ends came to 6 bases. CDR3 nucleotides: TGTGCCAGTAGTACCGTGGATCAGCCCCAGCATTTT. Its protein is CASSTVDQPQHF.

The chain's CDR3 is CATGPDKNTGELFF. For the CDR3, the DNA is TGTGCCACCGGTCCAGACAAGAACACCGGGGAGCTGTTTTTT. V and J are TRBV10-3 and TRBJ2-2, with D unclear. Trimming stripped 10 bases from V and 1 base from J, with 13 bases between. This CDR3 is built from 14 residues. Germline V CDR1 and CDR2: ENHRY, SYGVKD.

CDR3 coding DNA: TGTGCCAGCAGCGATGGGGTTGGAAACACCATATATTTT. This sequence encodes CASSDGVGNTIYF. The chain couples TRBV11-2 to TRBJ1-3; the D is unclear. Germline V gene lookup returns CDR1 SGHAT and CDR2 FQNNGV. CDR3 size: 13 residues. V was cut by 5 bases and J by 3 bases, with 8 bases left in between.

The V and J genes are TRBV27 and TRBJ2-1; 8 positions match TRBD1. The junction had 14 bases not matched to a gene; V was cut back by 1 base and J by 12 bases. Germline-derived CDR1 and CDR2 are MNHEY and SMNVEV (reference sequence). CDR3 length: 16 amino acids. The CDR3 region has the DNA TGTGCCAGCAGTTTATATGGACAGGGTCGGGGTCGGGGGCAGTTCTTC. This sequence encodes CASSLYGQGRGRGQFF.

J is TRBJ1-1 and V is TRBV6-6, with 9 bases fitting TRBD1. V trimming: 6 bases; J trimming: 10 bases; junction bases outside the gene matches: 12. The CDR3 has 14 residues. CDR1 is MNHNY and CDR2 is SVGAGI in the germline V gene (reference sequence). CDR3 region: CASSKPGTGLGAFF. The DNA of the CDR3 is TGTGCCAGCAGCAAACCCGGGACAGGGCTCGGAGCTTTCTTT.

This clone appeared a single time. This sequence joins TRBV3-1 (or the pseudogene TRBV3-2) and TRBJ1-5; D gene ambiguous. CDR1 and CDR2 from the germline V gene are LGHDT and YNNKEL (reference sequence). The V gene lost 2 bases and the J gene lost 6 bases, with 5 bases spanning the gap. The CDR3 consists of 12 residues. In nucleotides, the CDR3 is TGTGCCAGCAGCCAATCTGGTCAGCCCCAGCATTTT. Its translation: CASSQSGQPQHF.